This paragraph covers one T cell receptor (beta chain) sequence. This sample was taken from a study of T cells expressing NK-cell markers. Study details: Most of the eight sequenced donors were classified as HCMV-seropositive, and one was classified as seronegative.

CDR1 is SGDLS and CDR2 is YYNGEE in the germline V gene. CDR3 length: 16 residues. Reprocessing the 5' RACE reads, TCRdb reports a single entry for every CDR3 protein and omits DNA. Across about 450,000 distinct CDR3 sequences, the top ten clones capture more than 7% of the sample. The receptor comes from a woman between 18 and 70 years old in good health. The sample comprised blood T cells: a sorted CD56 or NKG2C T cell subset, CD4+ or CD8+ T cells, or bulk PBMC T cells (not recorded which). The chain has TRBV9 and TRBJ2-1. The CDR3 protein is CASSVVGSGSYNEQFF.